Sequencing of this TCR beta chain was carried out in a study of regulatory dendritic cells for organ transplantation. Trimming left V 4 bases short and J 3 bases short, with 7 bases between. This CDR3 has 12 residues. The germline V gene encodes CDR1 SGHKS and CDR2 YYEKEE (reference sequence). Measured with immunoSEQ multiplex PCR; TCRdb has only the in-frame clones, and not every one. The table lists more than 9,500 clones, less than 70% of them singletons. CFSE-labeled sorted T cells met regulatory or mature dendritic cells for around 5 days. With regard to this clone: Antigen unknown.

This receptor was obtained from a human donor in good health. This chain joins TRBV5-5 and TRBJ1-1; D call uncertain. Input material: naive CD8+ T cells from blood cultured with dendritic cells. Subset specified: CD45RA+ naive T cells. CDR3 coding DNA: TGTGCCAGCAGCCAAGGAGACACTGAAGCTTTCTTT. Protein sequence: CASSQGDTEAFF.